These 13 T cell receptor beta chains were all obtained from the same sample, sequenced in a study of T cells in Graves' hyperthyroidism and ophthalmopathy. TCR beta CDR3 sequences were amplified from RNA transcripts. HTBI primers were employed in a first-round RT-PCR of the TCR CDR3. MiXCR, applied by TCRdb to the multiplex PCR reads, yields one record per CDR3 protein. The sample lists 620,000 or so distinct CDR3 sequences; roughly 15% were seen once. The sample was blood. The receptors come from a woman between 50 and 59 years old with Graves' ophthalmopathy.

This clonotype was counted many times. The chain uses TRBV29-1 and TRBJ2-1; 10 nucleotides align to TRBD2. The ends lost 1 base at V and 9 bases at J; junction bases unmatched: 15. Germline V CDR1 and CDR2: SQVTM, ANQGSEA. The CDR3 is made up of 17 amino acids. CDR3 coding DNA: TGCAGCGTTGAAGGTTCGAGTAGCGGGAGGACGGGAGCTGAGCAGTTCTTC. Its translation is CSVEGSSSGRTGAEQFF.

This sequence joins TRBV29-1 and TRBJ2-7; D is unclear. The CDR3 is 12 amino acids. The V end lost 4 bases, the J end lost 0 bases, and 7 bases lay between the germline ends. Germline values: CDR1 SQVTM, CDR2 ANQGSEA. The CDR3 DNA follows: TGCAGCGTTGGTACGAACTCCTACGAGCAGTACTTC. It is translated as CSVGTNSYEQYF.

V gene TRBV30 combines with J gene TRBJ1-5; the D gene is possibly TRBD1 (5 bases). The CDR3 is made up of 15 amino acids. Germline CDR1 and CDR2: GTSNPN and SVGIG (reference sequence). Trimming pared 1 base from V and 6 bases from J, leaving 16 bases between. In nucleotides, the CDR3 is TGTGCCTGGAGTGATCGCCGGGGGGAGGGTCAGCCCCAGCATTTT. This codes for CAWSDRRGEGQPQHF.

In this sample, this clonotype turned up many times. The chain is built from TRBV6-2 or TRBV6-3 and TRBJ2-1; 7 nucleotides line up with TRBD1. CDR3 length: 16 residues. Germline V gene lookup returns CDR1 MNHEY and CDR2 SVGEGT. V dropped 10 bases and J dropped 7; count of bases not matched to a gene: 19. Here the CDR3 reads CAIARMGPGTVNEQFF. CDR3 DNA sequence: TGTGCCATCGCGCGCATGGGGCCAGGGACAGTAAATGAGCAGTTCTTC.

This clonotype has a count of ten or more. This chain connects TRBV7-8 to TRBJ2-1; D unclear. This CDR3 is 18 amino acids long. V was shortened by 0 bases and J by 0 bases, with 15 bases between the two germline ends. CDR1 SGHVS and CDR2 FQNEAQ come from the germline V gene. CDR3 sequence (DNA): TGTGCCAGCAGCTTAGCCCGCCTGCGGCTAAGCTCCTACAATGAGCAGTTCTTC. Its protein is CASSLARLRLSSYNEQFF.

This clonotype has at least ten counts. The chain couples TRBV28 to TRBJ2-7, with 12 bases that match TRBD2. Trimming removed 3 bases from V and 4 bases from J; junction bases left unmatched: 13. The CDR3 length is 18 residues. Germline V gene sequence: CDR1 MDHEN, CDR2 SYDVKM. The CDR3: CASSFAASGRASRYEQYF. As DNA, the CDR3 is TGTGCCAGCAGTTTCGCGGCTAGCGGGAGGGCCTCTCGATACGAGCAGTACTTC.

This clonotype has just a few counts. The chain joins TRBV3-1 to TRBJ2-2; 8 nucleotides agree with TRBD2. Germline CDR1 is LGHDT and CDR2 is YNNKEL (reference sequence). The CDR3 spans 16 residues. J lost 5 bases, V lost 0 bases, and 5 bases had no gene match. The CDR3 nucleotides are TGTGCCAGCAGCCAAGAGGGGACTAGACATACCGGGGAGCTGTTTTTT. This gives the protein CASSQEGTRHTGELFF. The whole variable domain, remainder taken from reference TRBV3-1 and TRBJ2-2, is DTAVSQTPKYLVTQMGNDKSIKCEQNLGHDTMYWYKQDSKKFLKIMFSYNNKELIINETVPNRFSPKSPDKAHLNLHINSLELGDSAVYFCASSQEGTRHTGELFFGEGSRLTVL.

This clonotype was counted ten times or more. CDR3 in DNA: TGTGCCAGCAGCCCAGAGGGACTAGGAACCGGGGAGCTGTTTTTT. Its protein product is CASSPEGLGTGELFF. This chain joins TRBV7-9 and TRBJ2-2, with 8 bases fitting TRBD2. Germline lookup yields CDR1 SEHNR and CDR2 FQNEAQ (reference sequence). V trimming: 5 bases; J trimming: 5 bases; junction bases outside the gene matches: 7. The CDR3 is 15 residues long.

This clonotype has a count of ten or more. This chain connects TRBV18 to TRBJ1-3; D ambiguous. Germline CDR1 and CDR2: KGHSH and LQKENI. With 2 bases removed from V and 2 bases from J, the gap between germline ends came to 7 bases. The length of the CDR3 is 14 residues. In DNA form, the CDR3 reads TGTGCCAGCTCACCATTGGAACCTGGAAACACCATATATTTT. Translated, it gives CASSPLEPGNTIYF.

Regarding this clonotype: This may come from a read error, since a much larger clone is one base off. The chain joins TRBV27 to TRBJ2-5; 11 bases map to TRBD2. The CDR3 consists of 16 residues. Germline V CDR1 and CDR2: MNHEY, SMNVEV (reference sequence). V shed 5 bases and J 7 bases; nucleotides not matched to a gene: 12. The CDR3 DNA sequence: TGTGCCAGCAGTCCCTACCTACTAGCGGGAGAAGGGACCCAGTACTTC. This codes for CASSPYLLAGEGTQYF.

This clonotype was detected ten times or more. The V and J genes are TRBV27 and TRBJ2-7; the match to TRBD1 covers 9 bases. Germline lookup yields CDR1 MNHEY and CDR2 SMNVEV (reference sequence). Germline trimming cut 6 bases from V and 2 bases from J; bases unmatched to any gene: 14. The CDR3 loop spans 17 amino acids. DNA for the CDR3: TGTGCCAGCAGACCTCCCCTGGGACAGGGAATGGCCTACGAGCAGTACTTC. Residues: CASRPPLGQGMAYEQYF.

This chain connects TRBV6-5 to TRBJ1-3; weak D call: TRBD1 (5 bases). The germline V gene encodes CDR1 MNHEY and CDR2 SVGAGI. The CDR3 is 15 residues long. Trimming cost V 4 bases and J 1 base, with 11 bases left between them. The CDR3 reads CASSLKTDSGNTIYF. In nucleotides, the CDR3 is TGTGCCAGCAGTTTAAAGACAGATTCTGGAAACACCATATATTTT.

This clonotype was detected many times. The V and J genes are TRBV3-1 and TRBJ1-5; perhaps TRBD1 as D (6 bases). From germline, CDR1 is LGHDT and CDR2 YNNKEL (reference sequence). Trimming took off 1 base at V and 5 bases at J, with 18 bases between the two ends. The CDR3 totals 17 residues. This CDR3 reads CASSQGIMLAGDQPQHF. Written as DNA, the CDR3 is TGTGCCAGCAGCCAAGGAATTATGCTGGCAGGGGATCAGCCCCAGCATTTT.